This T cell receptor beta chain was captured by sequencing in a study of OX40 agonist ivuxolimab in advanced cancers. Study-level background: Ivuxolimab was a fully human IgG2 agonistic monoclonal antibody targeting the costimulatory receptor OX40 (CD134). Intravenous ivuxolimab was administered to patients every 2 weeks at six dose levels: 0.01, 0.1, 0.3, 1.5, 3 and 10 mg/kg. Of the roughly 50 dose-escalation patients, hepatocellular carcinoma was present in about 19, melanoma in roughly 15, renal cell carcinoma in 9 and head and neck cancer in 9. In the dose-escalation cohort, 82.7% of patients were male, and the mean age was approximately 60 years, with a range of 23 to 79. Patients were allowed to have had prior anti-PD-1, anti-PD-L1 or anti-CTLA-4 therapy, and around 40% of the dose-escalation patients had previously received checkpoint inhibitors. Partial responses were achieved by three dose-escalation patients, of whom one had hepatocellular carcinoma and two had cutaneous melanoma. Peripheral TCRbeta sequencing aimed to test whether ivuxolimab altered TCR sequence diversity and caused clonal T-cell expansion. The paper reports the monotherapy dose-escalation portion (N of about 47 patients) of the phase I ivuxolimab trial. Results and caveats for the whole study, not just this receptor: At doses of 0.1 to 3.0 mg/kg, clonal expansion of both CD4+ and CD8+ blood T cells was observed from baseline to week 6. In the 0.1-3.0 mg/kg groups, partial responders were among the patients with the lowest normalized peripheral clonal expansion, particularly in CD8+ T cells. On average, CD8+ T cells showed more expanded clones than CD4+ T cells after ivuxolimab. Low levels of normalized T-cell clonal expansion were also seen in some nonresponding patients. Antigen specificity was not determined for the clonally expanded peripheral T cells.

About this clone: Its specific antigen is unknown. No per-base quality is available; no much larger clone lies one base away.

Patients with a history of autoimmune disease or receiving systemic immunosuppression were excluded from the trial. Peripheral blood for TCR sequencing was collected from all dose cohorts at baseline, on cycle 4 day 1, and on cycle 7 day 1. The samples were taken from a phase I, first-in-human, multicenter, open-label dose-escalation trial of ivuxolimab. Adults with locally advanced or metastatic melanoma, renal cell carcinoma, hepatocellular carcinoma or head and neck squamous cell carcinoma were enrolled in the trial. Before TCR sequencing, CD4+ T cells and CD8+ T cells from peripheral blood were sorted into separate populations. For sequencing of the TCRbeta CDR3 region, genomic DNA was extracted from the sorted cells. The immunoSEQ Assay was used to sequence the TCRbeta CDR3 regions. What TCRdb holds here is the immuneACCESS table cut down to in-frame rearrangements. Part of the clones is not present; checked against another copy, under half of the missing clones reflect an unresolved V gene, and the others are unexplained. The table for this sample lists around 100,000 clones; approximately 90% of them were counted only once. In total, the top ten clones hold roughly 0.15% of the sample.

In the germline V gene (reference sequence), CDR1 corresponds to WNHNN and CDR2 to SYGVQD. Compared with germline, V lacks 5 bases and J lacks 2 bases; bases without a gene match: 8. The CDR3 spans 16 residues, from the cysteine through the phenylalanine. Only CDR3 DNA is held: 48 bases, read in frame from base 1. This chain is built from TRBV10-1 and TRBJ1-1; 10 nucleotides in the junction match TRBD1. The sequencing used CD4+ or CD8+ T cells sorted from blood, collected in a trial of the OX40 agonist ivuxolimab. The clonotype was recovered from an adult with an advanced solid tumor such as melanoma, head and neck, liver or kidney cancer. The CDR3 region has the sequence CASSPGTGAANTEAFF. The sequenced DNA: TGCGCCAGCAGTCCCGGGACAGGGGCCGCAAACACTGAAGCTTTCTTT.